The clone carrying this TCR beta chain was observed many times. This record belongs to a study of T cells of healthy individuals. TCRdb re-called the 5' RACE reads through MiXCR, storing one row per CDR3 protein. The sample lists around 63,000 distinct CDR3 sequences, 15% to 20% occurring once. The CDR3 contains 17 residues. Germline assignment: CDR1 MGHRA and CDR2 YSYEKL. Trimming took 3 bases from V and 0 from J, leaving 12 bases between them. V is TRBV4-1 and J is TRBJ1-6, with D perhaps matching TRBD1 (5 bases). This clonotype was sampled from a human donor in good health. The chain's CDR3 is CASSQGRQRSYNSPLHF. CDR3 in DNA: TGCGCCAGCAGCCAGGGACGCCAACGCTCCTATAATTCACCCCTCCACTTT.